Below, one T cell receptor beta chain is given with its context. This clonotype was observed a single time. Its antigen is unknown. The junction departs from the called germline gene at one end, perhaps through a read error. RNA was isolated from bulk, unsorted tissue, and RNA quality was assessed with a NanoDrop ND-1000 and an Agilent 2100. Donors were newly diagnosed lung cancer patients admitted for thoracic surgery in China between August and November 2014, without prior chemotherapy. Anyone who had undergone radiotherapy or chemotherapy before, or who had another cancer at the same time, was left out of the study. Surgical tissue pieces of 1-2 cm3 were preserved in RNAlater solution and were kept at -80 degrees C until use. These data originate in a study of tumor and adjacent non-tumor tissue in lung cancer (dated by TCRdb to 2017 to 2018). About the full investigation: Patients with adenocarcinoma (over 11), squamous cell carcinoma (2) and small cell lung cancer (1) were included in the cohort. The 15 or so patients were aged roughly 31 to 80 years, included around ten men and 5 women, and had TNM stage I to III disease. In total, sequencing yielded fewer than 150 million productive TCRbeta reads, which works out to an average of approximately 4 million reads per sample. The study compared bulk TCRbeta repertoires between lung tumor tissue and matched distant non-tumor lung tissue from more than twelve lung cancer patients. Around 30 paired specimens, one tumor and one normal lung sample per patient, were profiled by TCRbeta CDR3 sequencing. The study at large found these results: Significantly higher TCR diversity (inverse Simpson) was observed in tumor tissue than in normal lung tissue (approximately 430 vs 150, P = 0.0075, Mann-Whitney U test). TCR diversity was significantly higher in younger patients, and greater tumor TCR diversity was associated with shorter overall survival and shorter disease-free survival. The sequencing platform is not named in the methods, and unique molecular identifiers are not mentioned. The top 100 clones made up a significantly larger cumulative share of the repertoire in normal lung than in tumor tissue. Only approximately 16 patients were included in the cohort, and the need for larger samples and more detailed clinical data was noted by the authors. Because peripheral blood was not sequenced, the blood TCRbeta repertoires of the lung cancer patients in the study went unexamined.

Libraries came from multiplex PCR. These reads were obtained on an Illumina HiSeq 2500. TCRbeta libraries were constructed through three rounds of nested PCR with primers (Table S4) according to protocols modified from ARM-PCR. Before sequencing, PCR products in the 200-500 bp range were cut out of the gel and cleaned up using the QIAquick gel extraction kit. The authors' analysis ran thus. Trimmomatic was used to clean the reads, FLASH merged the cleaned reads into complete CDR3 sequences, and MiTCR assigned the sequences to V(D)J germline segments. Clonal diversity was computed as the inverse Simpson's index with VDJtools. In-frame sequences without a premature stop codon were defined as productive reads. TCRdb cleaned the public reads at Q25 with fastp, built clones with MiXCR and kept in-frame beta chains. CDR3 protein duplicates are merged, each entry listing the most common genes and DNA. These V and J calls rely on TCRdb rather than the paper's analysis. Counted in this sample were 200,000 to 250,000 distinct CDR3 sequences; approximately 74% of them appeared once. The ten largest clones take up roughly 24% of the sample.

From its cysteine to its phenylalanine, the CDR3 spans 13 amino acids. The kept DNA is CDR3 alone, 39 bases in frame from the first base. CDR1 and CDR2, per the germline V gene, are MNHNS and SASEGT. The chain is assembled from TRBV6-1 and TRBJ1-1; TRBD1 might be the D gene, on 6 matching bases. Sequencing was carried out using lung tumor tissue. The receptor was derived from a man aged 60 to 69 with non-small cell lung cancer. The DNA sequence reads TGTGCCAGTAGTGTAAAGGGGGGTATTCAAGCTTTCTTT. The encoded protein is CASSVKGGIQAFF.